Shown below are 4 T cell receptor beta chains from a single sample sequenced in a study of T cell responses to AZD1222 COVID-19 vaccine (dated by TCRdb to the early 2020s). The library came from the immunoSEQ multiplex PCR assay. Entries here come from immuneACCESS through TCRdb and include only in-frame sequences with V and J called. Some clones fail to appear in such tables; in the studies checked, an unresolved V gene covers under half of the shortfall, and the cause of the remainder is unknown. In all, the sample holds about 150,000 clones, and 92% of those were seen once. Roughly 3.4% of the sample lies in the top ten. What this sample's time point label stands for: about 28 days (+/-7) after the second vaccine dose. The sample was peripheral blood, taken 28 days after the second AZD1222 dose. Receptor source: an adult who received the AZD1222 COVID-19 vaccine.

The chain combines TRBV27 with TRBJ2-7; the D is unclear. There are 16 residues in the CDR3. V lost 0 bases, J lost 1 base, and 13 bases lay in between. Per germline, CDR1 MNHEY and CDR2 SMNVEV (reference sequence). Here the CDR3 DNA reads TGTGCCAGCAGTTTATCGCGGACCCGAAGATCCTACGAGCAGTACTTC. Its protein is CASSLSRTRRSYEQYF.

V usage is TRBV7-9 and J usage is TRBJ1-2; 9 bases agree with TRBD1. CDR1 SEHNR and CDR2 FQNEAQ come from the germline V gene (reference sequence). V trimming: 5 bases; J trimming: 7 bases; junction bases outside the gene matches: 17. The CDR3 loop spans 17 amino acids. The CDR3 sequence is CASSGAGGTGTEGGYTF. CDR3 sequence (DNA): TGTGCCAGCAGCGGAGCCGGCGGGACAGGGACCGAGGGTGGCTACACCTTC. Looking up the rest from reference TRBV7-9 and TRBJ1-2 gives the full variable domain: DTGVSQNPRHKITKRGQNVTFRCDPISEHNRLYWYRQTLGQGPEFLTYFQNEAQLEKSRLLSDRFSAERPKGSFSTLEIQRTEQGDSAMYLCASSGAGGTGTEGGYTFGSGTRLTVV.

A remark on this clone: The same CDR3 arises from other DNA sequences in this sample as well. The V call is TRBV18, the J call TRBJ1-6; D ambiguous. The CDR3 has 12 amino acids. Germline loops: CDR1 KGHSH, CDR2 LQKENI. The V gene lost 3 bases and the J gene lost 7 bases, with 4 bases spanning the gap. CDR3 sequence: CASSPGNSPLHF. The DNA of the CDR3 is TGTGCCAGCTCACCTGGGAATTCACCCCTCCACTTT.

The chain couples TRBV6-5 to TRBJ1-5, with D perhaps matching TRBD1 (5 bases). V lost 4 bases to trimming and J lost 5 bases, with 12 bases between them. The CDR3 sequence is 14 residues long. CDR1 is MNHEY, CDR2 SVGAGI, per germline. This CDR3 reads CASSWRGGDQPQHF. DNA for the CDR3: TGTGCCAGCAGTTGGCGGGGGGGAGATCAGCCCCAGCATTTT.